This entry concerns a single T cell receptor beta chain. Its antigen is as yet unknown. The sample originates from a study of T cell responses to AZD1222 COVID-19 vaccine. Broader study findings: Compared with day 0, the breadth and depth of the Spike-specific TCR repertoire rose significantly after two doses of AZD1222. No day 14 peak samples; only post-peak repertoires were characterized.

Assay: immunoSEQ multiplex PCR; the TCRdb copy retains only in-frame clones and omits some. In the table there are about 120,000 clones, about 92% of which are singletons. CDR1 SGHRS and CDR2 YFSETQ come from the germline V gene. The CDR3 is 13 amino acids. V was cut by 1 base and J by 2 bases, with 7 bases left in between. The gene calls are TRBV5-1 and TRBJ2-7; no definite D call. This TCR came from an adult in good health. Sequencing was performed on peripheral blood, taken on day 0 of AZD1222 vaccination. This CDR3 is CASSLRVPYEQYF. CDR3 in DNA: TGCGCCAGCAGCTTGCGGGTCCCCTACGAGCAGTACTTC.